This T cell receptor (beta chain) was identified in a study of CD8 T cells in ankylosing spondylitis. Study-level results: Clones that were linked to disease were CD8+ and were relatively rare in peripheral blood. Researchers reportedly found disease-linked clones significantly enriched in matched ankylosing spondylitis synovial fluid. Past studies reported some motif variants in reactive arthritis synovial fluid and blood. Among TCR beta sequences, a motif of eight or nine highly homologous variants appeared characteristic of ankylosing spondylitis blood.

This clonotype was detected many times. Antigen specificity is unknown. It was by quantitative 5'-RACE with molecular barcodes that TCR beta libraries were made. A single record per CDR3 protein comes from TCRdb applying MiXCR to the 5' RACE reads. The sample shows about 510,000 distinct CDR3 sequences, approximately 5% of them seen only once. Sample: blood, either unsorted or a sorted T cell fraction (not recorded which). This clonotype was sampled from a male donor with ankylosing spondylitis.

The CDR3: CASSMDRTGGYTF. CDR3 in DNA: TGTGCCAGCAGCATGGACAGGACCGGGGGCTACACCTTC. The chain recombines TRBV12-3 or TRBV12-4 with TRBJ1-2; 7 bases line up with TRBD1. Trimming removed 6 bases from V and 8 bases from J; junction bases left unmatched: 9. This CDR3 contains 13 residues.